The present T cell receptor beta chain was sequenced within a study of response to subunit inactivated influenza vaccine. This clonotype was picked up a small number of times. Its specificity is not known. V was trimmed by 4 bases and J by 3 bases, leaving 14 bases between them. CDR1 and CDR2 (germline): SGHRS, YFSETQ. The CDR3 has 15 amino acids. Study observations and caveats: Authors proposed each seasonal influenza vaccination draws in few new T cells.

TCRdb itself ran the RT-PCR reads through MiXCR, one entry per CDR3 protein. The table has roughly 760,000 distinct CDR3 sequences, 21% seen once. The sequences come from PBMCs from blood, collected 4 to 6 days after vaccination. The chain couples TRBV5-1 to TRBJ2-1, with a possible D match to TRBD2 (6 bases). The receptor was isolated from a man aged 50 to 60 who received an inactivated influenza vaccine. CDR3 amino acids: CASSPREAGYNEQFF. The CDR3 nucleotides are TGCGCCAGCAGCCCGAGGGAAGCGGGCTACAATGAGCAGTTCTTC.